Shown below are 6 T cell receptor beta chains from a single sample sequenced in a study of T cell responses to AZD1222 COVID-19 vaccine. Sequencing used immunoSEQ multiplex PCR; TCRdb keeps in-frame clones, though not all of them. The data show roughly 93,000 clones, around 90% seen once. Here the sequenced sample was peripheral blood, taken on day 0 of AZD1222 vaccination. Receptors were obtained from an adult in good health.

This clone occurred once. V and J are TRBV5-1 and TRBJ2-3, with D perhaps being TRBD1 or TRBD2 (5 bases each). Between the trimmed V and J ends, which lost 7 bases and 2 bases, there was a span of 11 bases. The CDR3 covers 13 residues. Germline V lookup: CDR1 SGHRS, CDR2 YFSETQ. The CDR3 reads CASAGTDTDTQYF. The CDR3 DNA reads TGCGCCAGCGCCGGGACGGACACAGATACGCAGTATTTT.

The chain carries TRBV5-4 and TRBJ2-1; TRBD2 is a possible D gene (6 bases). The germline CDR1 and CDR2 sequences are SGHNT and YYREEE (reference sequence). CDR3 length equals 14 residues. The germline V and J ends were trimmed by 2 bases and 10 bases, with 16 bases remaining between them. CDR3 region: CASSFPAIAEEQFF. CDR3 sequence (DNA): TGTGCCAGCAGCTTCCCGGCGATAGCGGAAGAGCAGTTCTTC.

The sample holds one count of this clone. The V and J genes are TRBV19 and TRBJ1-2; 9 bases match TRBD1. The V segment lost 9 bases and the J segment 0 bases; nucleotides outside the gene matches: 5. This CDR3 comprises 14 residues. Germline V gives CDR1 LNHDA, CDR2 SQIVND (reference sequence). The CDR3, as DNA: TGTGCCAGCCGGGGACAGGGTGCTAACTATGGCTACACCTTC. Protein product: CASRGQGANYGYTF. The whole variable domain, remainder taken from reference TRBV19 and TRBJ1-2, is DGGITQSPKYLFRKEGQNVTLSCEQNLNHDAMYWYRQDPGQGLRLIYYSQIVNDFQKGDIAEGYSVSREKKESFPLTVTSAQKNPTAFYLCASRGQGANYGYTFGSGTRLTVV.

This clone has only one observation. V usage is TRBV7-9 and J usage is TRBJ2-3; D possibly corresponds to TRBD1 (7 bases). The germline V gene encodes CDR1 SEHNR and CDR2 FQNEAQ (reference sequence). The germline V and J ends were trimmed by 4 bases and 5 bases, with 13 bases remaining between them. The CDR3 runs to 14 residues. The CDR3 region is CASSSQGGGDTQYF. The CDR3 region has the DNA TGTGCCAGCAGCTCGCAGGGGGGCGGAGATACGCAGTATTTT. The full variable domain, completed using reference TRBV7-9 and TRBJ2-3, is DTGVSQNPRHKITKRGQNVTFRCDPISEHNRLYWYRQTLGQGPEFLTYFQNEAQLEKSRLLSDRFSAERPKGSFSTLEIQRTEQGDSAMYLCASSSQGGGDTQYFGPGTRLTVL.

The rearrangement links TRBV30 to TRBJ2-3; D remains unclear. The CDR3 contains 13 residues. Trimming pared 0 bases from V and 1 base from J, leaving 5 bases between. Germline V gene lookup returns CDR1 GTSNPN and CDR2 SVGIG (reference sequence). CDR3: CAWSVTGTDTQYF. The CDR3 bases are TGTGCCTGGAGTGTAACAGGCACAGATACGCAGTATTTT.

This sequence joins TRBV29-1 and TRBJ1-1; D call uncertain. CDR1 is SQVTM and CDR2 is ANQGSEA in the germline V gene. The CDR3 is 11 residues long. Trimming removed 4 bases at V and 7 bases at J, with 10 bases between. DNA for the CDR3: TGCAGCGTTGGGGTGAGGAATGAAGCTTTCTTT. Encoded protein: CSVGVRNEAFF.